This T cell receptor (beta chain) was observed in a study of T-cell memory formation after mild COVID-19. At the level of the study: Most TCR clusters belonged to a single donor. Study results and caveats: Pre-infection memory showed some responding clones, and this suggested that cross-reactive memory joined. Confirmation was lacking for SARS-CoV-2 specificity of second-wave clones that peaked on day 37.

Constant-segment primers were used for 5'RACE, and the resulting TCR alpha and TCR beta cDNA libraries carried sample barcodes and UMIs. From the 5' RACE reads, TCRdb called clonotypes with MiXCR, one entry per CDR3 protein. The repertoire has more than 80,000 distinct CDR3 sequences, 9.5% to 15% of them found once; the top ten carry more than 25%. This clonotype was observed a handful of times. Its antigen is not known. J lost 5 bases, V lost 1 base, and 7 bases had no gene match. Germline CDR1 and CDR2: SNHLY and FYNNEI. The CDR3 covers 16 residues. The sequence came from an adult woman who had mild COVID-19 (a few samples of this study predate the infection). Cell type and time point are not known. The sequenced sample was PBMCs or a T cell subset sorted from them (not recorded which). This chain uses TRBV2 with TRBJ2-3; 9 bases align to TRBD2. CDR3 in amino acids: CASSEEGGGAGDTQYF. For the CDR3, the DNA is TGTGCCAGCAGTGAAGAGGGCGGGGGGGCCGGAGATACGCAGTATTTT.